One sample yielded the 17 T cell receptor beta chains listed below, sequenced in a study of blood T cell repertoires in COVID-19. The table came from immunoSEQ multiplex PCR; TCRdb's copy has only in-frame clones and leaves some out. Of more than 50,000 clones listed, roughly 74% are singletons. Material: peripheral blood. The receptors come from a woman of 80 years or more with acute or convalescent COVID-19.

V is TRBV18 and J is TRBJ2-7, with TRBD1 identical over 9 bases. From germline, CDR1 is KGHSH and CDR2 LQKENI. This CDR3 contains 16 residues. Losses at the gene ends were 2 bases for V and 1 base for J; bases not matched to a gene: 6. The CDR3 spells CASSPWTGVGSYEQYF. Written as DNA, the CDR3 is TGTGCCAGCTCACCATGGACAGGGGTAGGGTCCTACGAGCAGTACTTC.

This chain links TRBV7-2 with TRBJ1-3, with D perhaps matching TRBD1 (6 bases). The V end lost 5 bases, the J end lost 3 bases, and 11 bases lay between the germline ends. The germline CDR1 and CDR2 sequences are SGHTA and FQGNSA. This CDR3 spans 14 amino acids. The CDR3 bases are TGTGCCAGCAGCCAAAGGACAGATGGAAACACCATATATTTT. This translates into CASSQRTDGNTIYF.

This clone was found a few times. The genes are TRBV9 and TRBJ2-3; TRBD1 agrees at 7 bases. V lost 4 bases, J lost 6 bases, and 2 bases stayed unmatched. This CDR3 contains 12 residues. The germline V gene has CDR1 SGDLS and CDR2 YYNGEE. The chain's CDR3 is CASSRGLDTQYF. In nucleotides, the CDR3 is TGTGCCAGCAGCAGGGGGCTGGATACGCAGTATTTT.

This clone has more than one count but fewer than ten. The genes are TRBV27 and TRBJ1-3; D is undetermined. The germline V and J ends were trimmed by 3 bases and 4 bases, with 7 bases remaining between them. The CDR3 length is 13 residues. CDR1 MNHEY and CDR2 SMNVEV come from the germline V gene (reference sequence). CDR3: CASSFVAGNTIYF. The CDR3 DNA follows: TGTGCCAGCAGTTTCGTAGCGGGAAACACCATATATTTT.

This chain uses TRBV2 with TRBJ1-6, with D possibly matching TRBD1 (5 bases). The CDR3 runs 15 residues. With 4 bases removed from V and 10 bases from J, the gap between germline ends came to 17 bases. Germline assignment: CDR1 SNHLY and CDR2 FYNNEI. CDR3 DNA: TGTGCCAGCAGTGGGGGGGTACCGCGAGAATCACCCCTCCACTTT. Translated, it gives CASSGGVPRESPLHF.

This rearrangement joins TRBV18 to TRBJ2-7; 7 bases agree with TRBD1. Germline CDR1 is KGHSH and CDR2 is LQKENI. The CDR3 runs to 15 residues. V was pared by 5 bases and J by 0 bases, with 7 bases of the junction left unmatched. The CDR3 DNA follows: TGTGCCAGCTCATCGCGGACAGGCCTCTCCTACGAGCAGTACTTC. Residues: CASSSRTGLSYEQYF.

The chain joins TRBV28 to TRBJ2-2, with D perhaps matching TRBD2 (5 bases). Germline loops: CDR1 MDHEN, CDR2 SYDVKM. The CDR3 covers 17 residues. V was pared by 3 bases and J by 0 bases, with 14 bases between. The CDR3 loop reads CASSFPGLDSNTGELFF. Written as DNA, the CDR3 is TGTGCCAGCAGTTTTCCGGGGTTGGACTCGAACACCGGGGAGCTGTTTTTT.

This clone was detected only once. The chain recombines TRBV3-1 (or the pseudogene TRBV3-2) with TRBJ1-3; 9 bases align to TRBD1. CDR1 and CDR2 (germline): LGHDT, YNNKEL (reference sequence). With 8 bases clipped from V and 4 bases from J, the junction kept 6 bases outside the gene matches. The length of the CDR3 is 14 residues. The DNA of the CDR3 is TGTGCCAGCGACAAGGGACAGGGAGGAAACACCATATATTTT. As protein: CASDKGQGGNTIYF.

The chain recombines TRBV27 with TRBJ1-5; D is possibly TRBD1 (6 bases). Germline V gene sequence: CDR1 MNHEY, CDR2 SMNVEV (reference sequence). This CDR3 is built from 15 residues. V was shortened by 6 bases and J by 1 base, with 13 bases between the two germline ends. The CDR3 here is CASSVRGKSNQPQHF. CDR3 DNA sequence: TGTGCCAGCAGCGTAAGGGGGAAGAGCAATCAGCCCCAGCATTTT.

The CDR3, as DNA: TGTGCCAGCAGGGACACCGGGACAGGGGAAGGCTACACCTTC. It specifies CASRDTGTGEGYTF. The rearrangement links TRBV7-2 to TRBJ1-2; 10 bases fit TRBD1. J lost 8 bases, V lost 6 bases, and 9 bases had no gene match. CDR1 is SGHTA, CDR2 FQGNSA, per germline. There are 14 residues in the CDR3.

This CDR3 is CASSPGQGRLYGYTF. CDR3 sequence (DNA): TGTGCCAGCAGTCCTGGACAGGGGCGGCTCTATGGCTACACCTTC. The rearrangement uses TRBV28 and TRBJ1-2; 9 nucleotides match TRBD1. Germline-derived CDR1 and CDR2 are MDHEN and SYDVKM. This CDR3 is 15 amino acids long. J gave up 4 bases and V 5 bases, and 8 bases lay outside the gene matches.

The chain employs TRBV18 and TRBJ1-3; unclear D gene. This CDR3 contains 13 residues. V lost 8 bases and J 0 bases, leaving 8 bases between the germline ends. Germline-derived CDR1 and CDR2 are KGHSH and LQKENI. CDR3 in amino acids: CASTGVSGNTIYF. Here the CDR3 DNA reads TGTGCCAGCACCGGGGTCTCTGGAAACACCATATATTTT.

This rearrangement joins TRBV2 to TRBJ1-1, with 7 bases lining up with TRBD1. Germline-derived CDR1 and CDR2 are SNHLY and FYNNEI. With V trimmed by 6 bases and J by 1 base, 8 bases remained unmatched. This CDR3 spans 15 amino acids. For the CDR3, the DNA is TGTGCCAGCAGCCCGGGACAGAATTCGAACACTGAAGCTTTCTTT. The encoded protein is CASSPGQNSNTEAFF. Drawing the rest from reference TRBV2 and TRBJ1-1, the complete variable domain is EPEVTQTPSHQVTQMGQEVILRCVPISNHLYFYWYRQILGQKVEFLVSFYNNEISEKSEIFDDQFSVERPDGSNFTLKIRSTKLEDSAMYFCASSPGQNSNTEAFFGQGTRLTVV.

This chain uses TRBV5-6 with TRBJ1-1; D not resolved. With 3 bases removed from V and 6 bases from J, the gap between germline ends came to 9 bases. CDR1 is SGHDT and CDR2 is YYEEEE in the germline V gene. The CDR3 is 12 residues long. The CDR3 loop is CASSSKHAEAFF. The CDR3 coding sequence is TGTGCCAGCAGCTCGAAACACGCTGAAGCTTTCTTT. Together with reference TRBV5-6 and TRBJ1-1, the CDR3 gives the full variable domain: DAGVTQSPTHLIKTRGQQVTLRCSPKSGHDTVSWYQQALGQGPQFIFQYYEEEERQRGNFPDRFSGHQFPNYSSELNVNALLLGDSALYLCASSSKHAEAFFGQGTRLTVV.

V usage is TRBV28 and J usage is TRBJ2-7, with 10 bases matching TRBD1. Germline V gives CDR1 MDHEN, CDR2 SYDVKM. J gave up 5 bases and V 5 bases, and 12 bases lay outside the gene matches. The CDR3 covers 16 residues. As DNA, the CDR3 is TGTGCCAGCAGTCCCCGTTTGGGACAGGGGTGGAACGAGCAGTACTTC. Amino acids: CASSPRLGQGWNEQYF.

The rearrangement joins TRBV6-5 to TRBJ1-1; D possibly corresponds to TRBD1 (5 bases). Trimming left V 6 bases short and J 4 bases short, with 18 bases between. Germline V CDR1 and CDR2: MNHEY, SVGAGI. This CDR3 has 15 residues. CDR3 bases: TGTGCCAGCAGAACGGGGGGATTAGGCAGCACTGAAGCTTTCTTT. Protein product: CASRTGGLGSTEAFF.

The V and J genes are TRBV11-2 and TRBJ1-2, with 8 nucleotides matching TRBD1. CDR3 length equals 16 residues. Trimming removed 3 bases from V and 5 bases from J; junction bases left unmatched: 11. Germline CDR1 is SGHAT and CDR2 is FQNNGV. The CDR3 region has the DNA TGTGCCAGCAGCTTCCCGGCAGGGGGCATGAATTATGGCTACACCTTC. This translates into CASSFPAGGMNYGYTF.